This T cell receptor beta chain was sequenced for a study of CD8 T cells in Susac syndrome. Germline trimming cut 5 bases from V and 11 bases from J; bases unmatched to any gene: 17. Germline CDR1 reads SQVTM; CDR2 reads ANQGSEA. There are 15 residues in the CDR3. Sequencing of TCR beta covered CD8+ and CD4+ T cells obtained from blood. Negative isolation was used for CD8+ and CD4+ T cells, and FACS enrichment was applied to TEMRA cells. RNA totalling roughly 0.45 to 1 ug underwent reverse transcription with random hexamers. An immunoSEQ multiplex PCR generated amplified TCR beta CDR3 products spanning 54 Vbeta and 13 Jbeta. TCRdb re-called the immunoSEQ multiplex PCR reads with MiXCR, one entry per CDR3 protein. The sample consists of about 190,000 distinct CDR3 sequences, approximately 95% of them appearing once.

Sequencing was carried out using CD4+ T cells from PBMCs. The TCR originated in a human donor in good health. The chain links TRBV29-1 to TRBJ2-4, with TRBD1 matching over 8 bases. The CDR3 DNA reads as TGCAGCGTTACTTCTGAGGGACAGGTGCGGACATTTCAGTACTTC. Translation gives CSVTSEGQVRTFQYF.